This TCR beta chain was retrieved from a study of blood T cell repertoires in COVID-19. The germline V gene has CDR1 MNHEY and CDR2 SVGAGI. The CDR3 is 10 amino acids. V lost 8 bases, J lost 5 bases, and 6 bases lay in between. Method: immunoSEQ multiplex PCR; TCRdb's copy keeps in-frame clones and lacks some. The data hold about 64,000 clones, with 65% to 90% observed a single time. The chain uses TRBV6-5 and TRBJ2-5; D not resolved. Sample: peripheral blood. This TCR was sampled from a woman aged 60-70 years with acute or convalescent COVID-19. The CDR3 region has the DNA TGTGCCAGCCTGCAGGAGACCCAGTACTTC. It codes for CASLQETQYF.